The entry that follows covers one T cell receptor (beta chain) sequence. This record belongs to a study of identical twins. TCRdb passed the 5' RACE reads through MiXCR, listing each CDR3 protein once. The sample comprises 600,000 to 700,000 distinct CDR3 sequences, around 21% of which are singletons, and more than 4% rests with the top ten. V lost 7 bases to trimming and J lost 1 base; unmatched junction nucleotides: 10. Germline V gene data show CDR1 as SNHLY and CDR2 as FYNNEI. CDR3 length equals 17 residues. The sample also formed part of further work on T cells expressing NK-cell markers. That work adds: It was sorted CD3+CD56-NKG2C+, CD3+CD56+NKG2C- and CD3+CD56+NKG2C+ T cells that provided the TCR beta repertoires. Among the eight sequenced donors, seven tested HCMV-seropositive and one tested seronegative. CD8+ T cells in six or seven donors included dominant NKG2C+ clonotypes at about 1.0-7.0%. Topping the CD3+CD56-NKG2C+ fraction as well were these clonotypes, in a few donors.

This clonotype originated in a woman younger than 30 in good health. The sequencing sample was made of PBMCs. This chain links TRBV2 with TRBJ2-3, with 11 bases that match TRBD2. CDR3 sequence (DNA): TGTGCCAGCACGGGATTAGCGGGAGGGCGCGGCACAGATACGCAGTATTTT. Translating gives CASTGLAGGRGTDTQYF.